This record covers a single TCR beta chain. This sample was included in a study of T cell responses to AZD1222 COVID-19 vaccine. Second-dose intervals of approximately 4 or approximately 12 weeks were pooled. Method: immunoSEQ multiplex PCR; TCRdb's copy keeps in-frame clones and lacks some. The sample includes 75,000 to 90,000 clones, about 92% seen only once; the top ten take around 5.1%. V dropped 6 bases and J dropped 5; count of bases not matched to a gene: 8. The germline CDR1 and CDR2 sequences are LNHDA and SQIVND (reference sequence). There are 15 residues in the CDR3. The receptor was derived from an adult who received the AZD1222 COVID-19 vaccine. Here the sequenced sample was peripheral blood, taken 28 days after the second AZD1222 dose. The chain employs TRBV19 and TRBJ2-1; 9 nucleotides line up with TRBD2. This CDR3 is CASRKGSGRDNEQFF. DNA of the CDR3: TGTGCCAGTAGGAAAGGTAGCGGGAGAGACAATGAGCAGTTCTTC. The full variable domain, in which reference TRBV19 and TRBJ2-1 provide the parts outside the CDR3, is DGGITQSPKYLFRKEGQNVTLSCEQNLNHDAMYWYRQDPGQGLRLIYYSQIVNDFQKGDIAEGYSVSREKKESFPLTVTSAQKNPTAFYLCASRKGSGRDNEQFFGPGTRLTVL.